These T cell receptor beta chains were read from a single sample in a study of T cell responses to AZD1222 COVID-19 vaccine. The table came from immunoSEQ multiplex PCR; TCRdb's copy has only in-frame clones and leaves some out. The profile shows around 75,000 clones, about nine tenths of them singletons. Specimen: peripheral blood, collected 28 days after the second dose of the MenACWY control vaccine. These receptors were taken from an adult who received the MenACWY meningococcal vaccine as a control. The CDR3 runs from the conserved cysteine through the conserved F or W. The D gene is left open where the match is weak. Clone size is stated in some rows and not others, as once, few, many or a class when expanded.

d_call	clone_size	v_call	j_call	cdr3_aa	cdr3_nt
TRBD2	-	TRBV6-2/TRBV6-3	TRBJ2-3	CASSQRGGRHTQYF	TGTGCCAGCAGTCAGCGGGGAGGTCGGCATACGCAGTATTTT
-	-	TRBV18	TRBJ1-1	CASSLSPTWAEAFF	TGTGCCAGCTCACTGTCTCCGACCTGGGCTGAAGCTTTCTTT
TRBD2	-	TRBV6-1	TRBJ2-3	CASSEVSGGSTDTQYF	TGTGCCAGCAGTGAAGTGAGCGGGGGGTCCACAGATACGCAGTATTTT
-	-	TRBV7-2	TRBJ1-5	CASSQSWSNQPQHF	TGTGCCAGCAGCCAAAGTTGGAGCAATCAGCCCCAGCATTTT
TRBD1	-	TRBV18	TRBJ1-1	CASSQGQGAGRTEAFF	TGTGCCAGCTCACAGGGACAGGGGGCAGGACGAACTGAAGCTTTCTTT
-	-	TRBV12-3/TRBV12-4	TRBJ1-3	CASSLLGNTIYF	TGTGCCAGCAGTTTATTGGGAAACACCATATATTTT
TRBD1	-	TRBV7-9	TRBJ2-1	CASSTNNDRGLIRNEQFF	TGTGCCAGCAGCACAAATAACGACAGGGGTCTTATTCGGAATGAGCAGTTCTTC
-	-	TRBV25-1	TRBJ2-3	CASSGGLVTDTQYF	TGTGCCAGCAGCGGGGGCCTCGTAACAGATACGCAGTATTTT
-	-	TRBV11-3	TRBJ2-2	CASRDRNTGELFF	TGTGCCAGCAGGGACAGAAACACCGGGGAGCTGTTTTTT
TRBD2	-	TRBV9	TRBJ2-2	CASSVAIGGGFREELFF	TGTGCCAGCAGCGTAGCTATCGGCGGGGGGTTCAGGGAGGAGCTGTTTTTT
-	-	TRBV19	TRBJ1-3	CASTLPDSGNTIYF	TGTGCCAGTACTCTCCCGGATTCCGGAAACACCATATATTTT
-	-	TRBV18	TRBJ1-4	CASSPSRVINEKLFF	TGTGCCAGCTCACCAAGCAGGGTTATTAATGAAAAACTGTTTTTT
-	-	TRBV27	TRBJ2-2	CASSWGAANTGELFF	TGTGCCAGCAGCTGGGGCGCGGCGAACACCGGGGAGCTGTTTTTT
TRBD2	-	TRBV6-5	TRBJ2-7	CASSPTPRGDEQYF	TGTGCCAGCAGTCCGACCCCCCGGGGGGACGAGCAGTACTTC
TRBD1	-	TRBV5-4	TRBJ2-7	CASSFIGQGAGEQYF	TGTGCCAGCAGCTTCATAGGACAGGGGGCGGGCGAGCAGTACTTC
TRBD2	-	TRBV19	TRBJ2-2	CASSIDLAGAVTGELFF	TGTGCCAGTAGTATAGATTTAGCGGGGGCGGTCACCGGGGAGCTGTTTTTT
-	-	TRBV2	TRBJ1-5	CASSEEVDQPQHF	TGTGCCAGCAGTGAAGAGGTAGACCAGCCCCAGCATTTT
-	few	TRBV7-9	TRBJ1-6	CASSYNRSPLHF	TGTGCCAGCAGTTATAACCGGTCACCCCTCCACTTT
-	-	TRBV9	TRBJ1-2	CASSVEGVPRYTF	TGTGCCAGCAGCGTAGAGGGAGTCCCTCGCTACACCTTC
TRBD1	-	TRBV27	TRBJ1-5	CASSRWTGSSNQPQHF	TGTGCCAGCAGTCGCTGGACAGGGAGTAGCAATCAGCCCCAGCATTTT
TRBD2	-	TRBV7-2	TRBJ2-7	CASSLGGGLAGYEQYF	TGTGCCAGCAGCTTAGGAGGGGGACTAGCGGGTTACGAGCAGTACTTC
-	-	TRBV30	TRBJ1-1	CAWTLPPRETEAFF	TGTGCCTGGACGCTACCTCCAAGGGAAACTGAAGCTTTCTTT
-	-	TRBV18	TRBJ2-4	CASSPPSSLAKNIQYF	TGTGCCAGCTCACCCCCAAGCTCCTTAGCCAAAAACATTCAGTACTTC
-	-	TRBV5-8	TRBJ1-2	CASSQSWSASGYTF	TGTGCCAGCAGCCAGTCCTGGAGTGCGAGCGGCTACACCTTC
-	-	TRBV19	TRBJ1-1	CASSIPPGPTEAFF	TGTGCCAGTAGTATACCCCCAGGGCCCACTGAAGCTTTCTTT
-	-	TRBV6-5	TRBJ2-4	CASSYSTTVKNIQYF	TGTGCCAGCAGTTACTCGACTACAGTTAAAAACATTCAGTACTTC
-	-	TRBV21-1	TRBJ2-2	CASSKEQGQLTGELFF	TGTGCCAGCAGCAAAGAACAAGGACAACTCACCGGGGAGCTGTTTTTT
TRBD1	-	TRBV6-5	TRBJ1-2	CASSFRGRNYGYTF	TGTGCCAGCAGTTTCAGGGGGCGCAACTATGGCTACACCTTC
-	-	TRBV3-1/TRBV3-2	TRBJ1-3	CASSRGGTGNTIYF	TGTGCCAGCAGCCGGGGGGGGACGGGAAACACCATATATTTT
TRBD1	-	TRBV5-6	TRBJ1-6	CASSLGQGDSPLHF	TGTGCCAGCAGCTTGGGACAGGGGGATTCACCCCTCCACTTT
TRBD1	-	TRBV7-9	TRBJ2-7	CASSAYRGLPYEQYF	TGTGCCAGCAGCGCCTACAGGGGGCTGCCGTACGAGCAGTACTTC
TRBD1	-	TRBV5-1	TRBJ2-3	CASSAAGTGDPDTQYF	TGCGCCAGCAGCGCTGCCGGGACAGGGGACCCAGATACGCAGTATTTT